The 26 T cell receptor beta chains listed next were all sequenced from one sample in a study of T cell repertoires in cytomegalovirus infection. TCRdb re-called the reads with MiXCR, one entry per CDR3 protein. The data hold roughly 500,000 distinct CDR3 sequences, with 16% observed a single time. Sample: CD8+ T cells from PBMCs. The receptors come from a human donor in good health (CMV status not recorded). Some clones in this sample may be carry-over from other donors' samples.

The rearrangement links TRBV20-1 to TRBJ1-1; the match to TRBD1 covers 7 bases. CDR1 and CDR2 from the germline V gene are DFQATT and SNEGSKA (reference sequence). This CDR3 region has 14 residues. The ends lost 6 bases at V and 2 bases at J; junction bases unmatched: 9. In DNA form, the CDR3 reads TGCAGTGCGTTCGCGGGAGGGGGCAACACTGAAGCTTTCTTT. Residues: CSAFAGGGNTEAFF.

This clonotype has a handful of counts. The J gene is TRBJ1-2, the V gene TRBV29-1; 7 bases map to TRBD1. The V gene end was trimmed by 3 bases and the J gene end by 7 bases; junction bases not matched to a gene: 5. Germline V CDR1 and CDR2: SQVTM, ANQGSEA. The CDR3 is 12 residues long. The CDR3 protein is CSVDRGEGGYTF. Written as DNA, the CDR3 is TGCAGCGTTGACAGGGGGGAAGGTGGCTACACCTTC.

This clonotype was seen many times. The chain has TRBV7-9 and TRBJ2-1; 9 bases align to TRBD2. Per the germline V gene, CDR1 is SEHNR and CDR2 is FQNEAQ (reference sequence). This CDR3 is built from 15 residues. Trimming at V came to 1 base and at J to 3 bases, leaving 1 base not matched to a gene. This CDR3 is CASSLVTSGYNEQFF. The CDR3 DNA sequence: TGTGCCAGCAGCTTAGTGACTAGCGGCTACAATGAGCAGTTCTTC.

Ten or more counts support this clonotype. V is TRBV12-3 or TRBV12-4 and J is TRBJ2-1; 8 bases are a match to TRBD2. The length of the CDR3 is 15 residues. V was pared by 6 bases and J by 5 bases, with 9 bases of the junction left unmatched. The CDR3 sequence is CASSTTSGYNNEQFF. The CDR3 DNA sequence: TGTGCCAGCAGCACTACTAGCGGTTATAACAATGAGCAGTTCTTC.

This clonotype was detected ten times or more. The rearrangement joins TRBV7-9 to TRBJ1-2, with 7 positions matching TRBD1. The CDR3 runs to 16 residues. V lost 2 bases and J lost 1; bases outside the gene matches: 7. Germline CDR1 and CDR2: SEHNR and FQNEAQ (reference sequence). CDR3 in amino acids: CASSLKGALRNYGYTF. CDR3 DNA sequence: TGTGCCAGCAGCTTAAAGGGGGCCTTACGTAACTATGGCTACACCTTC.

This clonotype was observed at least ten times. V and J are TRBV4-1 and TRBJ1-1; D remains unclear. The CDR3 has 15 amino acids. With 4 bases removed from V and 4 bases from J, the gap between germline ends came to 16 bases. CDR1 MGHRA and CDR2 YSYEKL come from the germline V gene. The CDR3 reads CASSPPADRGTEAFF. CDR3 coding DNA: TGCGCCAGCAGCCCTCCCGCTGACCGGGGCACTGAAGCTTTCTTT.

This clonotype occurred many times. The chain carries TRBV7-9 and TRBJ2-7, with 8 bases fitting TRBD1. Germline CDR1 reads SEHNR; CDR2 reads FQNEAQ (reference sequence). V shed 4 bases and J 2 bases; nucleotides not matched to a gene: 7. There are 15 residues in the CDR3. CDR3 residues: CASSSRTGRAYEQYF. CDR3 sequence (DNA): TGTGCCAGCAGCTCTAGGACAGGGAGAGCCTACGAGCAGTACTTC.

About this clonotype: A read error is likely, as this CDR3 ends without the conserved phenylalanine or tryptophan. The chain joins TRBV7-8 to TRBJ2-3, with 8 bases identical to TRBD2. CDR1 is SGHVS, CDR2 FQNEAQ, per germline. Unmatched junction bases numbered 21, after V lost 1 base and J lost 3 bases. The CDR3 consists of 21 residues. The CDR3: CASSLERGGVYLLAVTDTQYL. In DNA, the CDR3 is TGTGCCAGCAGCTTAGAACGTGGGGGGGTTTATCTACTAGCGGTGACAGATACGCAGTATTTG.

There are a few counts of this clonotype. This chain connects TRBV6-1 to TRBJ2-2; D might be TRBD2 (5 bases). CDR1 and CDR2 (germline): MNHNS, SASEGT. V lost 7 bases and J 5 bases, leaving 14 bases between the germline ends. This CDR3 has 14 residues. The CDR3 sequence: CASTGGSGTGELFF. In DNA form, the CDR3 reads TGTGCCAGCACGGGTGGGAGTGGAACCGGGGAGCTGTTTTTT.

This clonotype was seen at least ten times. This chain links TRBV12-3 or TRBV12-4 with TRBJ1-1; the D gene is possibly TRBD1 (6 bases). The CDR3 has 15 amino acids. Deletions cut 5 bases from V and 5 bases from J, with 18 bases between. Here the CDR3 DNA reads TGTGCCAGCAGTATAATCCTCGGGGGCTGGACTGAAGCTTTCTTT. As protein: CASSIILGGWTEAFF.

Details on this clonotype: The germline gene is not matched at one end of the junction; a read error may be the cause. The V gene is TRBV13, the J gene TRBJ2-6, with D hard to call. The CDR3 has 16 residues. Per germline, CDR1 PRHDT and CDR2 FYEKMQ (reference sequence). The CDR3 sequence: CASSLAGNSGANVLTF. CDR3 nucleotides: TGCGCCAGCAGCTTGGCCGGAAACTCTGGGGCCAACGTCCTGACTTTC. The full variable domain, its missing parts supplied by reference TRBV13 and TRBJ2-6, is AAGVIQSPRHLIKEKRETATLKCYPIPRHDTVYWYQQGPGQDPQFLISFYEKMQSDKGSIPDRFSAQQFSDYHSELNMSSLELGDSALYFCASSLAGNSGANVLTFGAGSRLTVL.

This clonotype was counted ten times or more. The J gene is TRBJ1-3, the V gene TRBV7-9; no clear D. The germline V gene encodes CDR1 SEHNR and CDR2 FQNEAQ (reference sequence). Trimming shortened V by 5 bases and J by 4 bases, and 12 bases separated the two germline ends. The CDR3 extends over 14 amino acids. The CDR3 is CASSETERGNTIYF. The CDR3 DNA is TGTGCCAGCAGCGAGACGGAGAGAGGAAACACCATATATTTT.

Note on this clonotype: A read error is likely, as this CDR3 ends without the conserved phenylalanine or tryptophan. The chain combines TRBV6-6 with TRBJ2-7, with D possibly being TRBD1 (6 bases). Germline CDR1 reads MNHNY; CDR2 reads SVGAGI (reference sequence). V gave up 2 bases and J gave up 2 bases, with 10 bases separating them. This CDR3 has 14 amino acids. The CDR3 loop is CASSYRGQTYEQYL. DNA of the CDR3: TGTGCCAGCAGTTACCGAGGACAGACCTACGAGCAGTACTTA.

This clonotype has just a few counts. The V and J genes are TRBV4-2 and TRBJ2-3; 8 bases map to TRBD2. The germline CDR1 and CDR2 sequences are LGHNA and YNFKEQ. The CDR3 is 17 residues long. Unmatched junction bases numbered 9, after V lost 2 bases and J lost 2 bases. CDR3 sequence (DNA): TGTGCCAGCAGCCAACCGGAAATAGCGGGGTACACAGATACGCAGTATTTT. Amino acid sequence: CASSQPEIAGYTDTQYF.

This clonotype appeared many times. This chain links TRBV7-3 with TRBJ2-3; D is uncertain. Looked up from germline, CDR1 is SGHTA and CDR2 is FQGTGA. Trimming shortened V by 6 bases and J by 6 bases, and 13 bases separated the two germline ends. This CDR3 region has 13 residues. The CDR3 DNA reads TGTGCCAGCAGAACTGACGTGGGGGATACGCAGTATTTT. Protein product: CASRTDVGDTQYF.

There are a few counts of this clonotype. This sequence joins TRBV6-5 and TRBJ1-1; 7 bases map to TRBD1. J lost 5 bases, V lost 0 bases, and 6 bases had no gene match. The CDR3 covers 15 residues. Germline V gives CDR1 MNHEY, CDR2 SVGAGI. This CDR3 is CASSYSEGAGTEAFF. The CDR3 nucleotides read TGTGCCAGCAGTTACTCGGAGGGGGCAGGTACTGAAGCTTTCTTT.

J is TRBJ1-5 and V is TRBV20-1; D is possibly TRBD1 (5 bases). V dropped 1 base and J dropped 0 bases, with 10 bases sitting between them. The CDR3 is made up of 15 amino acids. The germline V gene encodes CDR1 DFQATT and CDR2 SNEGSKA (reference sequence). This CDR3 is CSARAGLYSNQPQHF. The CDR3 DNA is TGCAGTGCTAGAGCAGGGCTGTATAGCAATCAGCCCCAGCATTTT.

This clonotype was detected many times. CDR3 nucleotides: TGTGCCAGCACAGAAGGACTAGCGGGGAGCACCGTCTACAATGAGCAGTTCTTC. Its translation: CASTEGLAGSTVYNEQFF. The chain is built from TRBV7-8 and TRBJ2-1, with 12 bases matching TRBD2. From germline, CDR1 is SGHVS and CDR2 FQNEAQ. V lost 7 bases to trimming and J lost 3 bases; unmatched junction nucleotides: 13. CDR3 length: 18 residues.

This clonotype was found a few times. This chain uses TRBV4-1 with TRBJ1-4, with a tentative D call TRBD1 (5 bases). CDR3 length equals 14 residues. V gave up 1 base and J gave up 8 bases, with 11 bases separating them. The germline V gene has CDR1 MGHRA and CDR2 YSYEKL. CDR3 protein: CASSQGPRDEKLFF. Written as DNA, the CDR3 is TGCGCCAGCAGCCAAGGTCCCAGGGACGAAAAACTGTTTTTT.

This clonotype was counted at least ten times. The CDR3 DNA sequence: TGTGCCAGCAGTTTAAGGGCAGACGATTATGGCTACACCTTC. This encodes CASSLRADDYGYTF. V gene TRBV12-3 or TRBV12-4 combines with J gene TRBJ1-2; D is unresolved. Trimming took off 2 bases at V and 5 bases at J, with 12 bases between the two ends. This CDR3 has 14 amino acids.

The chain links TRBV29-1 to TRBJ1-2; 9 nucleotides match TRBD1. The CDR3 is made up of 14 amino acids. Germline loops: CDR1 SQVTM, CDR2 ANQGSEA. Unmatched junction bases numbered 11, after V lost 5 bases and J lost 7 bases. The CDR3 region is CSVLGTGFRAGYTF. The CDR3 bases are TGCAGCGTTCTCGGGACAGGGTTTAGGGCTGGCTACACCTTC. Full variable domain (rest looked up from reference TRBV29-1 and TRBJ1-2): SAVISQKPSRDICQRGTSLTIQCQVDSQVTMMFWYRQQPGQSLTLIATANQGSEATYESGFVIDKFPISRPNLTFSTLTVSNMSPEDSSIYLCSVLGTGFRAGYTFGSGTRLTVV.

This clonotype was seen at least ten times. This sequence joins TRBV12-3 or TRBV12-4 and TRBJ2-3; D gene ambiguous. The CDR3 contains 13 residues. V lost 5 bases and J lost 2, with 8 bases in between. The CDR3 protein is CASSPDFTDTQYF. CDR3 coding DNA: TGTGCCAGCAGTCCAGACTTCACAGATACGCAGTATTTT.

In this sample, this clonotype turned up many times. The rearrangement links TRBV12-3 or TRBV12-4 to TRBJ1-1, with D possibly TRBD1 on 5 matching bases. This CDR3 spans 11 amino acids. Trimming pared 10 bases from V and 6 bases from J, leaving 12 bases between. The CDR3 protein is CATGGGPEAFF. As DNA, the CDR3 is TGTGCCACGGGGGGAGGCCCTGAAGCTTTCTTT.

This clonotype came up a few times. At one end the junction does not follow the germline gene, possibly because of a read error. The J gene is TRBJ2-2, the V gene TRBV4-1; D gene ambiguous. The CDR3 has 15 residues. CDR1 MGHRA and CDR2 YSYEKL come from the germline V gene. The CDR3 DNA is TGTGCCAGCAGCCAAGAACAAAGGTCCATCGGGGAGCTGTTTTTT. Amino acids: CASSQEQRSIGELFF.

This clonotype has only a few counts. This chain uses TRBV12-3 or TRBV12-4 with TRBJ2-1; the D gene is possibly TRBD1 (6 bases). There are 11 residues in the CDR3. The CDR3 DNA reads as TGTGGCGCAGGGGTGGACAATGAGCAGTTCTTC. Translation: CGAGVDNEQFF.

This clonotype appeared many times. The CDR3 sequence is CASSLGSGSGEQYF. CDR3 DNA sequence: TGTGCCAGCAGCTTAGGTTCCGGGTCTGGCGAGCAGTACTTC. The V gene is TRBV7-6, the J gene TRBJ2-7; D is ambiguous. V lost 1 base and J lost 6, with 13 bases in between. This CDR3 is 14 amino acids long. Germline CDR1 and CDR2: SGHVS and FNYEAQ.